This T cell receptor beta chain is from a study of beta chain features in type 1 diabetes. This clone occurred a few times. This same CDR3 is encoded by further DNA sequences in the sample. Germline CDR1 and CDR2: MDHEN and SYDVKM. V lost 4 bases and J 2 bases, leaving 8 bases between the germline ends. The CDR3 extends over 13 amino acids. All of the isolated RNA was reverse transcribed, so expressed TCRB transcripts were sequenced. Sequencing used immunoSEQ multiplex PCR; TCRdb keeps in-frame clones, though not all of them. This sample has around 500,000 clones, with approximately 30% found just once.

The gene calls are TRBV28 and TRBJ1-2, with D unresolved. Material for sequencing was naive CD4+ T cells from blood. The clonotype originates from a man aged 18 to 35 in good health. The CDR3 region is CASSSQGNYGYTF. CDR3 DNA sequence: TGTGCCAGCAGTTCCCAAGGGAACTATGGCTACACCTTC.